This T cell receptor beta chain was sequenced for a study of T cells in Graves' hyperthyroidism and ophthalmopathy. On the study more broadly: Peripheral blood was taken when the disease was first diagnosed, before any treatment began.

As regards this clonotype: Its antigen is not known.

Hyperthyroidism of Graves' type that showed no ophthalmopathy progression within 18 months was stable. Researchers amplified the TCR beta CDR3 regions from RNA transcripts. Using the HTBI primer set, a first-round RT-PCR was run on the TCR CDR3. From the multiplex PCR reads, TCRdb called clonotypes with MiXCR, one entry per CDR3 protein. The data show more than 550,000 distinct CDR3 sequences, roughly 17% seen once. Study conclusions and caveats: Ophthalmopathy, which appeared later, was predicted by the model a median around 6.9 months before onset. Researchers report that a 13 V-J model separated ophthalmopathy from stable hyperthyroidism.

CDR1 KGHSH and CDR2 LQKENI come from the germline V gene. Trimming removed 8 bases from V and 0 bases from J, with 10 bases in between. This CDR3 contains 13 residues. Sequenced input: blood. This TCR came from a man between 50 and 59 years old with Graves' hyperthyroidism. The genes are TRBV18 and TRBJ1-1; possibly TRBD1 for D (5 bases). CDR3 sequence reads: CASATVVNTEAFF. CDR3 sequence (DNA): TGTGCCAGCGCGACAGTTGTGAACACTGAAGCTTTCTTT.